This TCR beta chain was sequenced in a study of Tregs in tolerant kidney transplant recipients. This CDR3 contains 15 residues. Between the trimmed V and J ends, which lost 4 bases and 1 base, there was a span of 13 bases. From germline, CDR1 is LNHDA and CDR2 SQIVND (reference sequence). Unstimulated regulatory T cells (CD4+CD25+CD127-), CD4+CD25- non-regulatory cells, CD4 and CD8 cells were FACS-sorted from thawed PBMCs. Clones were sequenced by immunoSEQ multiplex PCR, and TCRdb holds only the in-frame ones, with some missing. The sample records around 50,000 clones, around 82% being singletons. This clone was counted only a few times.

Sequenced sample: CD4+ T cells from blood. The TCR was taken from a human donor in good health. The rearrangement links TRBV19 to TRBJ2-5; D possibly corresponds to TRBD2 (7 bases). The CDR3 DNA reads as TGTGCCAGTAGTAACCGGGGGGCGCTCCAAGAGACCCAGTACTTC. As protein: CASSNRGALQETQYF.